These 16 T cell receptor beta chains came from one sample sequenced in a study of blood T cell repertoires in COVID-19. Sequencing was performed with immunoSEQ multiplex PCR; in TCRdb, only in-frame clones are kept and a portion is missing. The sample holds about 39,000 clones, approximately 94% seen once. Sequenced sample: peripheral blood. The receptors originated from a human donor with active COVID-19. The donor label of this sample is uncertain.

CDR3 coding DNA: TGCGCCAGCAGCCCCCCCGGGACAGGGGGCTGGGAGACCCAGTACTTC. Residues: CASSPPGTGGWETQYF. The chain employs TRBV5-1 and TRBJ2-5; TRBD1 matches at 12 bases. The CDR3 totals 16 residues. V shed 4 bases, J shed 5 bases, and the junction held 9 bases outside the gene matches. CDR1 and CDR2 (germline): SGHRS, YFSETQ.

The chain combines TRBV10-3 with TRBJ2-7; D is unresolved. Trimming took off 0 bases at V and 0 bases at J, with 12 bases between the two ends. This CDR3 is built from 16 residues. Per germline, CDR1 ENHRY and CDR2 SYGVKD. DNA for the CDR3: TGTGCCATCAGTGAGTCGGTAGACACCCGCTCCTACGAGCAGTACTTC. Amino acids: CAISESVDTRSYEQYF.

This chain joins TRBV23-1 and TRBJ1-1; 8 bases agree with TRBD1. TRBV23-1 is marked as an open reading frame, function uncertain. The ends lost 2 bases at V and 0 bases at J; junction bases unmatched: 11. The CDR3 totals 18 residues. The CDR3 loop is CASSQNRQGNHVNTEAFF. The CDR3 coding sequence is TGCGCCAGCAGTCAAAACAGACAGGGGAATCATGTGAACACTGAAGCTTTCTTT.

The table lists this clone with a count of one. The chain has TRBV5-1 and TRBJ2-7, with D uncertain. The V end was cut by 4 bases, the J end by 0 bases, with 14 bases between. Germline lookup yields CDR1 SGHRS and CDR2 YFSETQ. CDR3 size: 15 residues. CDR3 loop: CASSETPRSSYEQYF. Written as DNA, the CDR3 is TGCGCCAGCAGCGAGACTCCGAGGAGCTCCTACGAGCAGTACTTC. Complete variable domain (other parts from reference TRBV5-1 and TRBJ2-7): KAGVTQTPRYLIKTRGQQVTLSCSPISGHRSVSWYQQTPGQGLQFLFEYFSETQRNKGNFPGRFSGRQFSNSRSEMNVSTLELGDSALYLCASSETPRSSYEQYFGPGTRLTVT.

This chain uses TRBV5-4 with TRBJ1-1; maybe TRBD1 (5 bases). The CDR3 runs 14 residues. Deletions cut 2 bases from V and 0 bases from J, with 8 bases between. Germline lookup yields CDR1 SGHNT and CDR2 YYREEE (reference sequence). CDR3 bases: TGTGCCAGCAGCTTTCAAGGGGTGAACACTGAAGCTTTCTTT. Its protein product is CASSFQGVNTEAFF.

The rearrangement links TRBV5-1 to TRBJ2-7, with 11 bases aligning to TRBD2. The germline CDR1 and CDR2 sequences are SGHRS and YFSETQ. The CDR3 spans 15 residues. Losses at the gene ends were 4 bases for V and 3 bases for J; bases not matched to a gene: 6. The CDR3, as DNA: TGCGCCAGCAGCGGGCCCGGGACTAGCGGCTACGAGCAGTACTTC. It translates to CASSGPGTSGYEQYF.

V gene TRBV24-1 combines with J gene TRBJ1-2; 9 nucleotides agree with TRBD1. CDR1 is KGHDR and CDR2 is SFDVKD in the germline V gene. CDR3 size: 11 residues. Trimming at V came to 12 bases and at J to 7 bases, leaving 5 bases not matched to a gene. The CDR3 spells CAAGTGLGYTF. CDR3 DNA: TGTGCCGCTGGGACAGGGCTTGGCTACACCTTC.

The chain uses TRBV3-1 (or the pseudogene TRBV3-2) and TRBJ2-3; a possible D gene is TRBD2 (5 bases). This CDR3 spans 15 amino acids. V lost 2 bases, J lost 0 bases, and 9 bases lay in between. The germline V gene encodes CDR1 LGHDT and CDR2 YNNKEL (reference sequence). The CDR3 spells CASSQLARSTDTQYF. DNA of the CDR3: TGTGCCAGCAGCCAACTAGCCCGGAGCACAGATACGCAGTATTTT.

V gene TRBV6-5 combines with J gene TRBJ1-1; weak D call: TRBD1 (6 bases). Germline V CDR1 and CDR2: MNHEY, SVGAGI. CDR3 length equals 13 residues. Trimming took off 9 bases at V and 4 bases at J, with 15 bases between the two ends. For the CDR3, the DNA is TGTGCCAGTAGGGGGAGAGGGGTCACTGAAGCTTTCTTT. Protein product: CASRGRGVTEAFF.

This chain connects TRBV5-4 to TRBJ2-1, with TRBD1 as a possible D gene (5 bases). The V end lost 5 bases, the J end lost 3 bases, and 18 bases lay between the germline ends. Germline V lookup: CDR1 SGHNT, CDR2 YYREEE (reference sequence). CDR3 size: 16 residues. The CDR3 here is CASSPQGRVIYNEQFF. Written as DNA, the CDR3 is TGTGCCAGCAGTCCTCAGGGCCGTGTTATCTACAATGAGCAGTTCTTC.

The genes are TRBV18 and TRBJ1-1; maybe TRBD1 (5 bases). Per the germline V gene, CDR1 is KGHSH and CDR2 is LQKENI. The length of the CDR3 is 17 residues. V was shortened by 0 bases and J by 2 bases, with 16 bases between the two germline ends. The CDR3 sequence: CASSPPSVGGLNTEAFF. The CDR3 DNA follows: TGTGCCAGCTCACCACCTTCGGTCGGGGGATTAAACACTGAAGCTTTCTTT.

The chain couples TRBV14 to TRBJ1-2; 7 bases align to TRBD1. CDR1 and CDR2 (germline): SGHDN, FVKESK. The length of the CDR3 is 15 residues. With 1 base clipped from V and 0 bases from J, the junction kept 2 bases outside the gene matches. Written as DNA, the CDR3 is TGTGCCAGCAGCCAAGTTGGGACAGCTAACTATGGCTACACCTTC. Translating it yields CASSQVGTANYGYTF. Using reference TRBV14 and TRBJ1-2 for the parts outside the CDR3, the full variable domain is EAGVTQFPSHSVIEKGQTVTLRCDPISGHDNLYWYRRVMGKEIKFLLHFVKESKQDESGMPNNRFLAERTGGTYSTLKVQPAELEDSGVYFCASSQVGTANYGYTFGSGTRLTVV.

The gene calls are TRBV6-5 and TRBJ2-7; tentative D call: TRBD1 (6 bases). The CDR3 consists of 14 residues. Germline-derived CDR1 and CDR2 are MNHEY and SVGAGI. With 4 bases removed from V and 1 base from J, the gap between germline ends came to 11 bases. The CDR3 loop reads CASSLYRESYEQYF. CDR3 coding DNA: TGTGCCAGCAGTTTGTACAGGGAATCCTACGAGCAGTACTTC.

In this sample, this clone turned up once. V gene TRBV19 combines with J gene TRBJ1-4; D possibly corresponds to TRBD1 (5 bases). The CDR3 totals 15 residues. Per germline, CDR1 LNHDA and CDR2 SQIVND (reference sequence). Trimming removed 6 bases from V and 10 bases from J, with 21 bases in between. The CDR3 sequence: CASRDGLQPGGKLFF. The CDR3 DNA sequence: TGTGCCAGTAGAGATGGTCTGCAGCCGGGGGGAAAACTGTTTTTT.

This clone came up once. The rearrangement uses TRBV19 and TRBJ1-6, with D unresolved. Germline assignment: CDR1 LNHDA and CDR2 SQIVND (reference sequence). Trimming stripped 9 bases from V and 7 bases from J, with 13 bases between. The CDR3 contains 13 residues. The CDR3 here is CASSRVGNSPLHF. The CDR3 nucleotides read TGTGCCAGCTCCCGGGTCGGAAATTCACCCCTCCACTTT.

The chain links TRBV7-8 to TRBJ1-1, with 12 positions matching TRBD1. V gave up 6 bases and J gave up 3 bases; unmatched junction bases: 5. CDR3 length: 15 amino acids. Germline V lookup: CDR1 SGHVS, CDR2 FQNEAQ. CDR3 loop: CASSRDRGQDTEAFF. CDR3 nucleotides: TGTGCCAGCAGTCGGGACAGGGGGCAAGACACTGAAGCTTTCTTT.